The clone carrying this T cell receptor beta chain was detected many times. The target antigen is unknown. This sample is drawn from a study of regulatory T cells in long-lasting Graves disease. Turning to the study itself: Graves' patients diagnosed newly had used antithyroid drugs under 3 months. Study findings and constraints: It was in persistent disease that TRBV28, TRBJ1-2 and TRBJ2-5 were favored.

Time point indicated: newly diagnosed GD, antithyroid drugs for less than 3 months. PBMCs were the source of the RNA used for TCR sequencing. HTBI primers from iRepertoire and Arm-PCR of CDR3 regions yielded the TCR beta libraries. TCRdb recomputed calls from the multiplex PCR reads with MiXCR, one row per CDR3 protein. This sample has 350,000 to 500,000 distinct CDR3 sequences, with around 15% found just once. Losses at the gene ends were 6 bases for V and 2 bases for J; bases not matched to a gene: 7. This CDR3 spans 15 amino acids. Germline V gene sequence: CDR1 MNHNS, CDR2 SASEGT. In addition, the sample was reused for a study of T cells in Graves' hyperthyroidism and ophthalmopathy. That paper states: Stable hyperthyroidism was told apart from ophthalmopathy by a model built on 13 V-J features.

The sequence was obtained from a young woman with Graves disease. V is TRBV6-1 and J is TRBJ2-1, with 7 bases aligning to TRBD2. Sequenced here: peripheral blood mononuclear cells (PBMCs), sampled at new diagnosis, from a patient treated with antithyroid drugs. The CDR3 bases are TGTGCCAGCAGACAACTAGCGACCCCCTACAATGAGCAGTTCTTC. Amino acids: CASRQLATPYNEQFF.